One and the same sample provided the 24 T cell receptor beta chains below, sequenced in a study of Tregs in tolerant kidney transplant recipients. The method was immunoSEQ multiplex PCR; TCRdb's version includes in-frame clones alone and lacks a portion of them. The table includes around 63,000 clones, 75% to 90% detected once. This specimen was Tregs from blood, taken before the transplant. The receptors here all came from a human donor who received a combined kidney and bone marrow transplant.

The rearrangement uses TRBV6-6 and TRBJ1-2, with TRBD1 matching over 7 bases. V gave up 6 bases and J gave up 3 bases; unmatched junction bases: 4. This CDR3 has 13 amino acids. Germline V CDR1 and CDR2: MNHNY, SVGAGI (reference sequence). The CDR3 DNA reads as TGTGCCAGCAGGCCCGGACAGGACTATGGCTACACCTTC. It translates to CASRPGQDYGYTF.

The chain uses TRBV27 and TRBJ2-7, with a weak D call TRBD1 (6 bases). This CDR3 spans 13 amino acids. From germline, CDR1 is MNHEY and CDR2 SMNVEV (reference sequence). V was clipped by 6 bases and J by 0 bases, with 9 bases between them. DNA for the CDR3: TGTGCCAGCAGACGGACAGTCTCCTACGAGCAGTACTTC. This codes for CASRRTVSYEQYF.

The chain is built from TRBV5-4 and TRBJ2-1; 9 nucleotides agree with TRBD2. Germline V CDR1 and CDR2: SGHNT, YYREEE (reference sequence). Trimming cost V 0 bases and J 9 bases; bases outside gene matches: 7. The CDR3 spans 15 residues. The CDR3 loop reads CASSLVLAGASEQFF. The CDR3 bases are TGTGCCAGCAGCTTGGTTTTAGCGGGGGCCAGTGAGCAGTTCTTC.

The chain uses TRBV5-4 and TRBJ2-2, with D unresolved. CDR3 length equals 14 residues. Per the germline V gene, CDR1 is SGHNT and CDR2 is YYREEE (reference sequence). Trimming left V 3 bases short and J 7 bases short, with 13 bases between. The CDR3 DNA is TGTGCCAGCAGCTCCCCGGTGTACGGCGGGGAGCTGTTTTTT. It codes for CASSSPVYGGELFF. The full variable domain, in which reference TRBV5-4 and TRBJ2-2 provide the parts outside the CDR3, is ETGVTQSPTHLIKTRGQQVTLRCSSQSGHNTVSWYQQALGQGPQFIFQYYREEENGRGNFPPRFSGLQFPNYSSELNVNALELDDSALYLCASSSPVYGGELFFGEGSRLTVL.

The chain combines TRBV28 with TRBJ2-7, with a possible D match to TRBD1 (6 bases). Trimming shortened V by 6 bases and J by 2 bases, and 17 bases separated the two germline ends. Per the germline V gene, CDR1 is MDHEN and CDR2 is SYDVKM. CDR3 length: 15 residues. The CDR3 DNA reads TGTGCCAGCAGCCTCATAGGGGGTCGAGCCTACGAGCAGTACTTC. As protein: CASSLIGGRAYEQYF.

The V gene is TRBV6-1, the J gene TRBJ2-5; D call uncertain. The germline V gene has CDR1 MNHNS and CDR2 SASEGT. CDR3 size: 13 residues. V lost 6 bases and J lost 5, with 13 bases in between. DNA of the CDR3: TGTGCCAGCAGGACATACCTGTGGGAGACCCAGTACTTC. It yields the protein CASRTYLWETQYF.

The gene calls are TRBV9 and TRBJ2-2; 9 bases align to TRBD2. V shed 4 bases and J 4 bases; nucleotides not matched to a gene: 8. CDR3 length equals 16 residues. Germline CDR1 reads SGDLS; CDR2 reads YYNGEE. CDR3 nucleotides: TGTGCCAGCAGCCCCCGGGGACTAGCCGGCACCGGGGAGCTGTTTTTT. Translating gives CASSPRGLAGTGELFF.

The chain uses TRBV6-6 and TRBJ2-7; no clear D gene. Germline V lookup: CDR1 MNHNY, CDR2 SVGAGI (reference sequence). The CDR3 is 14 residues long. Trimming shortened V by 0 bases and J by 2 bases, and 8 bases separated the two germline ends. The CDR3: CASSYSNRPYEQYF. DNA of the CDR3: TGTGCCAGCAGTTACTCAAATCGACCCTACGAGCAGTACTTC.

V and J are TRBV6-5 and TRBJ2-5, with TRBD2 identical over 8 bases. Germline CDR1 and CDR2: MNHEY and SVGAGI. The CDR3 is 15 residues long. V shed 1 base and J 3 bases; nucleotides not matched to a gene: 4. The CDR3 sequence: CASSYFGGGKETQYF. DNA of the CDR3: TGTGCCAGCAGTTACTTCGGCGGGGGGAAAGAGACCCAGTACTTC.

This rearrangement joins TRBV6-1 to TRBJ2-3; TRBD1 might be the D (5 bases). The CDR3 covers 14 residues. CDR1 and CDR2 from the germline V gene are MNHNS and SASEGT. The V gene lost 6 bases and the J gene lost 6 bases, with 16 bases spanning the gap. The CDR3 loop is CASSRQSLGDTQYF. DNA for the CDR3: TGTGCCAGCAGCAGACAGTCCTTGGGGGATACGCAGTATTTT.

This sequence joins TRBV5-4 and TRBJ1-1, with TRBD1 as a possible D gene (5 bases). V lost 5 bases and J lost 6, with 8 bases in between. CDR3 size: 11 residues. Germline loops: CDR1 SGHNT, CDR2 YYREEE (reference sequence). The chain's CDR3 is CASRGLPEAFF. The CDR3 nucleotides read TGTGCCAGCAGGGGGCTGCCTGAAGCTTTCTTT.

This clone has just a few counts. CDR3: CASERGGQPQHF. The CDR3 DNA follows: TGTGCCAGCGAAAGGGGGGGGCAGCCCCAGCATTTT. The chain combines TRBV19 with TRBJ1-5, with a weak D call TRBD1 (6 bases). This CDR3 is built from 12 residues. The V gene lost 9 bases and the J gene lost 7 bases, with 13 bases spanning the gap. The germline gives CDR1 LNHDA, CDR2 SQIVND (reference sequence).

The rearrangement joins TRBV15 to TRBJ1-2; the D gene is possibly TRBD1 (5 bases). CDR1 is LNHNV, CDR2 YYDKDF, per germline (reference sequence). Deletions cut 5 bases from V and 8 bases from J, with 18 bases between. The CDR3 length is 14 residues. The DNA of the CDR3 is TGTGCCACCAGCTCAATTAATTGGGGGGACGGCTACACCTTC. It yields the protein CATSSINWGDGYTF. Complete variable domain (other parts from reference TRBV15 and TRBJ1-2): DAMVIQNPRYQVTQFGKPVTLSCSQTLNHNVMYWYQQKSSQAPKLLFHYYDKDFNNEADTPDNFQSRRPNTSFCFLDIRSPGLGDTAMYLCATSSINWGDGYTFGSGTRLTVV.

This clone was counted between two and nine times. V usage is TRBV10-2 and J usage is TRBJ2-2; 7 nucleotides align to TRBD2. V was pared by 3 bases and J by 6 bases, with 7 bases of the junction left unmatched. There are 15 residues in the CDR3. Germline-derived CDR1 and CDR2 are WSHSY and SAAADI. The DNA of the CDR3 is TGCGCCAGCAGTGATTGGCGGGAGAAAGCCGGGGAGCTGTTTTTT. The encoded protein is CASSDWREKAGELFF.

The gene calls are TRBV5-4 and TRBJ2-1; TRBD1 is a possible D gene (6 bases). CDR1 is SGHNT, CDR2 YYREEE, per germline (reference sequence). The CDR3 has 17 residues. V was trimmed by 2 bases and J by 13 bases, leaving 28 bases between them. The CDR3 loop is CASSLIVGVRGSGGQFF. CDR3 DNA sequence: TGTGCCAGCAGCTTAATCGTGGGAGTTCGGGGTAGTGGGGGCCAGTTCTTC.

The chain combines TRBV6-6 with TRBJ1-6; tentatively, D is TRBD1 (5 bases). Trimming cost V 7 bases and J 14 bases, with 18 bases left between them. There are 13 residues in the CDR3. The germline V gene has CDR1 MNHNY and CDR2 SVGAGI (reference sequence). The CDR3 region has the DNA TGTGCCAGCACCCTGACCCCGGCGGGGGCCCTCCACTTT. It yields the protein CASTLTPAGALHF.

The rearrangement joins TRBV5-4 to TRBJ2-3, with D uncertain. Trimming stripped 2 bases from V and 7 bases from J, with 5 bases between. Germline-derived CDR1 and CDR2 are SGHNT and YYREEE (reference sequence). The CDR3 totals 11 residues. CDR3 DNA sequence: TGTGCCAGCAGCTTCCAAAATACGCAGTATTTT. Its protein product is CASSFQNTQYF. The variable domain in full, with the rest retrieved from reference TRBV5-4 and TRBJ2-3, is ETGVTQSPTHLIKTRGQQVTLRCSSQSGHNTVSWYQQALGQGPQFIFQYYREEENGRGNFPPRFSGLQFPNYSSELNVNALELDDSALYLCASSFQNTQYFGPGTRLTVL.

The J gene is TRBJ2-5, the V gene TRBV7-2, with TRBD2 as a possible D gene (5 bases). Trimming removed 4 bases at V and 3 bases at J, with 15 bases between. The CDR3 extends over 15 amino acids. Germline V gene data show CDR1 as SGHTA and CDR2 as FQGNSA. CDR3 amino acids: CASSSPAGREETQYF. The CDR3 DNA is TGTGCCAGCAGCTCCCCCGCGGGCAGAGAAGAGACCCAGTACTTC.

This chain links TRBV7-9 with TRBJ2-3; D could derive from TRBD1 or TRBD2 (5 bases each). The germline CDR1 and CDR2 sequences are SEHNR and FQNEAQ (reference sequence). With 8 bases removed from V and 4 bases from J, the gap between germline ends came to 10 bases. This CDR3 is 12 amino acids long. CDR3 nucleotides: TGTGCCAGCCCGGTGGGGGCAGATACGCAGTATTTT. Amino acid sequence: CASPVGADTQYF.

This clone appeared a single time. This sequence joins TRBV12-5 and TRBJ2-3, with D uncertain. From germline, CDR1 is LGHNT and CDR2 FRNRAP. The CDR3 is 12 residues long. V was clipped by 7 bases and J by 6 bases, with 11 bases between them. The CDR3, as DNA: TGTGCTAGTGCCCGCTTTGGGGATACGCAGTATTTT. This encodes CASARFGDTQYF.

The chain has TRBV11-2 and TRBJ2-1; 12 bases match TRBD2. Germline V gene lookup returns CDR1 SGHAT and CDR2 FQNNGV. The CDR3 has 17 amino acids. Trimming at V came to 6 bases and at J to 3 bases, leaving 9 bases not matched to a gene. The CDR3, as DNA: TGTGCCAGCAGACCCCTGACTAGCGGGAGTATCTACAATGAGCAGTTCTTC. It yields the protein CASRPLTSGSIYNEQFF.

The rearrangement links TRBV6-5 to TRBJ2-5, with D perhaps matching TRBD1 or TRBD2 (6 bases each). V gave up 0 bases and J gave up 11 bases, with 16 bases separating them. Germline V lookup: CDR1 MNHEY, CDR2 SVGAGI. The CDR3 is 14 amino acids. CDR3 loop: CASSYSGGQGEQYF. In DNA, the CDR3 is TGTGCCAGCAGTTACTCGGGGGGCCAAGGGGAGCAGTACTTC.

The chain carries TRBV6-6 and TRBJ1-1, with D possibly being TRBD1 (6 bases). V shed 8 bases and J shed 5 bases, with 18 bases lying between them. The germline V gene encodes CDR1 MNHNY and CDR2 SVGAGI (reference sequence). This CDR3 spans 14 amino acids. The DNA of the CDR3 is TGTGCCAGCCTAATCCGTGGAGGGGGGACTGAAGCTTTCTTT. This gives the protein CASLIRGGGTEAFF.

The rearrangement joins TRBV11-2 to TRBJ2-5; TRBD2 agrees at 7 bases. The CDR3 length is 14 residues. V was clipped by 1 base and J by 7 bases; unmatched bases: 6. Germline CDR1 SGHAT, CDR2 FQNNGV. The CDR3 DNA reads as TGTGCCAGCAGCTTAGCGGGGCCGGGAGGGACCCAGTACTTC. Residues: CASSLAGPGGTQYF.